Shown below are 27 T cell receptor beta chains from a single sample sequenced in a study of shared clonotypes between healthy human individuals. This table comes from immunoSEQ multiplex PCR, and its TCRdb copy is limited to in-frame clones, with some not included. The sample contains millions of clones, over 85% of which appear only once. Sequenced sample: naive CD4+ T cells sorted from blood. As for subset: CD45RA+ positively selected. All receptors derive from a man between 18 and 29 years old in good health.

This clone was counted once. CDR3: CASSEMSRAGNQPQHF. The CDR3 DNA reads as TGTGCCAGCAGTGAAATGTCCAGGGCTGGCAATCAGCCCCAGCATTTT. The chain has TRBV6-1 and TRBJ1-5; possibly TRBD1 for D (5 bases). CDR1 and CDR2 (germline): MNHNS, SASEGT. The CDR3 contains 16 residues. V was trimmed by 2 bases and J by 2 bases, leaving 13 bases between them.

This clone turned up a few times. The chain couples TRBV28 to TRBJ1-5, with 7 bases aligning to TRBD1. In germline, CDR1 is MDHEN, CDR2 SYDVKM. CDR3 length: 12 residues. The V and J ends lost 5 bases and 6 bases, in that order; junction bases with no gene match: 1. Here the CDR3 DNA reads TGTGCCAGCAGTGACAGGGTTCAGCCCCAGCATTTT. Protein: CASSDRVQPQHF.

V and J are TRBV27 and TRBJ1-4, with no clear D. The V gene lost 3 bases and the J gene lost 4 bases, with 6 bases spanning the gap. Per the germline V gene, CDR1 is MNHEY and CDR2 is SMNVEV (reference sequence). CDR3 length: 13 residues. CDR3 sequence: CASSFNGNEKLFF. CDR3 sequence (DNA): TGTGCCAGCAGTTTCAACGGTAATGAAAAACTGTTTTTT.

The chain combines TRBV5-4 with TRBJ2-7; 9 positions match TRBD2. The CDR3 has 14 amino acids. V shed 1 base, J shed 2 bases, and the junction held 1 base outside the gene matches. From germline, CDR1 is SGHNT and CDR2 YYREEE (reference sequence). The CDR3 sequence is CASSLSSGAYEQYF. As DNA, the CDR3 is TGTGCCAGCAGCTTGTCTAGCGGGGCCTACGAGCAGTACTTC.

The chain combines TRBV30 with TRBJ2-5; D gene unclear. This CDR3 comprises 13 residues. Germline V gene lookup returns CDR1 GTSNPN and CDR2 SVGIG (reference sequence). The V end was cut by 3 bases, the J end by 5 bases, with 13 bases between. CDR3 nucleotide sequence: TGTGCCTGGAGACTTTCGGCCATGGAGACCCAGTACTTC. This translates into CAWRLSAMETQYF.

CDR3 sequence (DNA): TGTGCCAGCAGTCGCGGGTGGGAGGGAAACTACGAGCAGTACTTC. Translation gives CASSRGWEGNYEQYF. The chain links TRBV6-1 to TRBJ2-5; TRBD2 matches 7 bases. The better agreement between TRBJ2-7 and the DNA end casts doubt on the J call. The length of the CDR3 is 15 residues. Germline lookup yields CDR1 MNHNS and CDR2 SASEGT.

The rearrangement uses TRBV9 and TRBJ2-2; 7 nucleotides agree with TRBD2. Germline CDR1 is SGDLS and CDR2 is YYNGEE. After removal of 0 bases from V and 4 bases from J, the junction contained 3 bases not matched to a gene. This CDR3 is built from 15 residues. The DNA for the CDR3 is TGTGCCAGCAGCGTAGGTACTAGCGCCACCGGGGAGCTGTTTTTT. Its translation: CASSVGTSATGELFF. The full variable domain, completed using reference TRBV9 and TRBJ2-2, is DSGVTQTPKHLITATGQRVTLRCSPRSGDLSVYWYQQSLDQGLQFLIQYYNGEERAKGNILERFSAQQFPDLHSELNLSSLELGDSALYFCASSVGTSATGELFFGEGSRLTVL.

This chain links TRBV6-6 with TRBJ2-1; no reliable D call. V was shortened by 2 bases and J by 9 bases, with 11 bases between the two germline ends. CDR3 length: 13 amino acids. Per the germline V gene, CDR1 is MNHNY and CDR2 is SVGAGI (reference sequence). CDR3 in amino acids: CASSYPAVGEQFF. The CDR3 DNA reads TGTGCCAGCAGTTACCCCGCAGTGGGTGAGCAGTTCTTC.

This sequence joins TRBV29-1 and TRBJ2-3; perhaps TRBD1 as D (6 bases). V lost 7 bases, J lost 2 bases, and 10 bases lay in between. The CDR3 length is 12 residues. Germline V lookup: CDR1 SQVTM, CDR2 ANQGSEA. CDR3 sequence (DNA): TGCAGCGGTGGACAGATCACAGATACGCAGTATTTT. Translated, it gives CSGGQITDTQYF.

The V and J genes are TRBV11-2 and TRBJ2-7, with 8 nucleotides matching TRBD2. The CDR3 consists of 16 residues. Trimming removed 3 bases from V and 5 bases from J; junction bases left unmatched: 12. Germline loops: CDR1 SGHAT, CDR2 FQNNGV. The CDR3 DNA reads TGTGCCAGCAGCTTCTCTTCCCCAGCGGGAGCCCACGAGCAGTACTTC. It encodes CASSFSSPAGAHEQYF. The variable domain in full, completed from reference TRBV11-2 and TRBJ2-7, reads EAGVAQSPRYKIIEKRQSVAFWCNPISGHATLYWYQQILGQGPKLLIQFQNNGVVDDSQLPKDRFSAERLKGVDSTLKIQPAKLEDSAVYLCASSFSSPAGAHEQYFGPGTRLTVT.

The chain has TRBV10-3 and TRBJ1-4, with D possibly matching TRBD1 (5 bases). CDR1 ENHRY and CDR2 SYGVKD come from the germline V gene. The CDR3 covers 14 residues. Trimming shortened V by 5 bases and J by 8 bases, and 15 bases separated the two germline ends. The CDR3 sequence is CAISTGAREEKLFF. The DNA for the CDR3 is TGTGCCATCAGTACAGGAGCAAGGGAGGAAAAACTGTTTTTT.

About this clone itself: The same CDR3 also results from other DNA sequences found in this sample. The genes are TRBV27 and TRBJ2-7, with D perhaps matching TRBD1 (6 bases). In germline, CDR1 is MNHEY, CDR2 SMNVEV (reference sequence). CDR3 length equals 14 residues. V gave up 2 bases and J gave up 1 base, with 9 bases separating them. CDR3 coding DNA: TGTGCCAGCAGTTTAACAGGGCGTTCCTACGAGCAGTACTTC. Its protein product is CASSLTGRSYEQYF.

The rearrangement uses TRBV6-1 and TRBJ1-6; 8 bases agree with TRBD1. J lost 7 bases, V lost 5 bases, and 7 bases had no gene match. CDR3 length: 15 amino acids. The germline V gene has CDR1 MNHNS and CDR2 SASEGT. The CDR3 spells CASSKETGVNSPLHF. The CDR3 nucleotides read TGTGCCAGCAGTAAGGAGACAGGGGTGAATTCACCCCTCCACTTT.

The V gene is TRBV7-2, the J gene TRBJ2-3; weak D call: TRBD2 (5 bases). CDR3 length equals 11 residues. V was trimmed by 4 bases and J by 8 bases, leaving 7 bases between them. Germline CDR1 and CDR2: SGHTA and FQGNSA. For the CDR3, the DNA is TGTGCCAGCAGCTACGGGGTTACGCAGTATTTT. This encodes CASSYGVTQYF.

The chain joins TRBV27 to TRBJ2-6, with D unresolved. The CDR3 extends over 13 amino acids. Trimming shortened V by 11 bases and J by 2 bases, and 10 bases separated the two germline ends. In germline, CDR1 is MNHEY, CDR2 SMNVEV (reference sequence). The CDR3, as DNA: TGTGCCGGTCGTAAGGCTGGGGCCAACGTCCTGACTTTC. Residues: CAGRKAGANVLTF.

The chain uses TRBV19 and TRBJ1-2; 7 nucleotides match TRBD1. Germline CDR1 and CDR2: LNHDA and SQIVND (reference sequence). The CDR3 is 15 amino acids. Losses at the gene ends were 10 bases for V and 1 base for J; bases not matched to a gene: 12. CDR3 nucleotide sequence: TGTGCCACCATGGGAGGGGGCGACAATAACTATGGCTACACCTTC. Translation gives CATMGGGDNNYGYTF.

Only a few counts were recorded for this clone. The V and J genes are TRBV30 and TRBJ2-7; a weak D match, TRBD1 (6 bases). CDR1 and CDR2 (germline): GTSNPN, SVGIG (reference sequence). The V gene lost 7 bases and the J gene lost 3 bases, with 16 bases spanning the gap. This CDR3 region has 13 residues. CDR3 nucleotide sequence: TGTGCCTTGATACGGGACAAGGGCTACGAGCAGTACTTC. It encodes CALIRDKGYEQYF.

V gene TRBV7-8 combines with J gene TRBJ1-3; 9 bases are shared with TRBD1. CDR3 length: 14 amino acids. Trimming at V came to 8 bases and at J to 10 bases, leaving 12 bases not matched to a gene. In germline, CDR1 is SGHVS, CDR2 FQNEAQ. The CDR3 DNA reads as TGTGCCAGCGGGCCCACCGGGACAGGGCTAACCATATATTTT. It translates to CASGPTGTGLTIYF.

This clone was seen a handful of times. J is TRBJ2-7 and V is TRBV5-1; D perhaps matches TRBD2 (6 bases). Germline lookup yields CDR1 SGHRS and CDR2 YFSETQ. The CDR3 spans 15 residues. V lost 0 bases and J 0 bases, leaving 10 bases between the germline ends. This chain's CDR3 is CASSLGGRFSYEQYF. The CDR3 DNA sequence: TGCGCCAGCAGCTTGGGGGGGAGGTTCTCCTACGAGCAGTACTTC.

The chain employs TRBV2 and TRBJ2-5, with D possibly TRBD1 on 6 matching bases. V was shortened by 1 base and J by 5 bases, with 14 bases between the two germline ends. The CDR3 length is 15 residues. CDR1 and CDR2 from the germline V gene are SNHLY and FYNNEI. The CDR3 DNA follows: TGTGCCAGCAGTGAAGTGGGGGCGCCAGGGGAGACCCAGTACTTC. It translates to CASSEVGAPGETQYF.

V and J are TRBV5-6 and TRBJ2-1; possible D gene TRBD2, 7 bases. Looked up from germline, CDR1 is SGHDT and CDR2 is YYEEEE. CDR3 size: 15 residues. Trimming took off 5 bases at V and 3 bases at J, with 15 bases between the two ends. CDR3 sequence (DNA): TGTGCCAGCAGATCCCTAGGGGGGGGCTACAATGAGCAGTTCTTC. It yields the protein CASRSLGGGYNEQFF. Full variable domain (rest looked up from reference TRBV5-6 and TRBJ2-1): DAGVTQSPTHLIKTRGQQVTLRCSPKSGHDTVSWYQQALGQGPQFIFQYYEEEERQRGNFPDRFSGHQFPNYSSELNVNALLLGDSALYLCASRSLGGGYNEQFFGPGTRLTVL.

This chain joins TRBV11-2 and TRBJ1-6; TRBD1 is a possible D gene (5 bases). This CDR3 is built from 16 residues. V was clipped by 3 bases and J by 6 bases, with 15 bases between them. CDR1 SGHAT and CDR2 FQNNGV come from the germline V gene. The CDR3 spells CASSFQGTTGNSPLHF. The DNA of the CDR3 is TGTGCCAGCAGCTTTCAAGGGACGACTGGTAATTCACCCCTCCACTTT.

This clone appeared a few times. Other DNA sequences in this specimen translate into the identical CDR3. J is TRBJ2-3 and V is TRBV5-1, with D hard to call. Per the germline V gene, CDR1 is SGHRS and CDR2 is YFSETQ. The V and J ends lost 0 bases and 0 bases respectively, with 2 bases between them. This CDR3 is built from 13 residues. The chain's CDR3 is CASSLGSTDTQYF. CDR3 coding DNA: TGCGCCAGCAGCTTGGGTAGCACAGATACGCAGTATTTT.

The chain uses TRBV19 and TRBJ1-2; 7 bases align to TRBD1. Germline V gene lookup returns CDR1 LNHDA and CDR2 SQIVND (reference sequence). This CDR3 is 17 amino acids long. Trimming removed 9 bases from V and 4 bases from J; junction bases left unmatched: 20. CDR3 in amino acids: CASQEGGGDRYAYGYTF. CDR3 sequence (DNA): TGTGCCAGCCAAGAGGGAGGGGGCGATCGGTACGCCTATGGCTACACCTTC. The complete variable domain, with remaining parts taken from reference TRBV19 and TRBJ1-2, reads DGGITQSPKYLFRKEGQNVTLSCEQNLNHDAMYWYRQDPGQGLRLIYYSQIVNDFQKGDIAEGYSVSREKKESFPLTVTSAQKNPTAFYLCASQEGGGDRYAYGYTFGSGTRLTVV.

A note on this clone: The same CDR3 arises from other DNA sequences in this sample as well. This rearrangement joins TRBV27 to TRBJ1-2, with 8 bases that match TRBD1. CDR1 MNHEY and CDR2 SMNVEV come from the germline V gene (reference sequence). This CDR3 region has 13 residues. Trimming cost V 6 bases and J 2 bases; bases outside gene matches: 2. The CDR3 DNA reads TGTGCCAGCAGCCGGACAGGGAACTATGGCTACACCTTC. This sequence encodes CASSRTGNYGYTF.

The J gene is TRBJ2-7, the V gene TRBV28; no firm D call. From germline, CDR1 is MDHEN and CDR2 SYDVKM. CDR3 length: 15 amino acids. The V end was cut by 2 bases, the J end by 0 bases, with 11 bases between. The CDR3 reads CASSLASTSSYEQYF. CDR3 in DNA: TGTGCCAGCAGTTTAGCCTCAACCAGCTCCTACGAGCAGTACTTC. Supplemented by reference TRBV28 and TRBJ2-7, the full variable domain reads DVKVTQSSRYLVKRTGEKVFLECVQDMDHENMFWYRQDPGLGLRLIYFSYDVKMKEKGDIPEGYSVSREKKERFSLILESASTNQTSMYLCASSLASTSSYEQYFGPGTRLTVT.

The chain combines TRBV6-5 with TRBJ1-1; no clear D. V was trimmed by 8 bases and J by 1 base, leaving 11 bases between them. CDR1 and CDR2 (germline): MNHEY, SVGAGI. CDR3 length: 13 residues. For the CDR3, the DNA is TGTGCCAGCCGAAGGTCTGGGAACACTGAAGCTTTCTTT. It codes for CASRRSGNTEAFF.